Sequencing of this T cell receptor (beta chain) was carried out in a study of early T cells in non-severe SARS-CoV-2 infection. On the study more broadly: Sequencing of bulk RNA from unsorted whole blood was done, without chain pairing.

V shed 3 bases and J 4 bases; nucleotides not matched to a gene: 5. This CDR3 is 14 amino acids long. Germline lookup yields CDR1 LGHDT and CDR2 YNNKEL (reference sequence). cDNA molecules, individually, were tagged with unique molecular identifiers. TCRdb fed the 5' RACE reads into MiXCR, producing one record per CDR3 protein. This table holds roughly 51,000 distinct CDR3 sequences, around 6.9% found once. This clonotype was found many times. The chain recombines TRBV3-1 with TRBJ1-2; 7 nucleotides align to TRBD1. Material: whole blood, obtained at baseline. This sequence was found in an adult who was a healthcare worker with PCR-confirmed SARS-CoV-2 infection or an uninfected control (not recorded which). The CDR3 DNA reads as TGTGCCAGCAGCCACGGGGACAGCTCCTATGGCTACACCTTC. It is translated as CASSHGDSSYGYTF.